This section outlines one TCR beta chain sequence together with its context. Its antigen is as yet unknown. Germline V CDR1 and CDR2: GTSNPN, SVGIG (reference sequence). The CDR3 sequence is 14 residues long. Trimming took 5 bases from V and 2 from J; bases not matched to a gene: 9. The data stem from a study of shared clonotypes between healthy human individuals. Study-wide background: Donors were two women and three men aged 18 to 49. General observations from the study: Exclusively blood specimens were collected; tissue repertoires likely differ. A generally larger estimated richness was seen in naive subsets than in memory subsets.

Every immunoSEQ plate was one replicate of a subset's evenly spread DNA. TCRdb's copy holds only in-frame clones and misses some; the assay was immunoSEQ multiplex PCR. The sample carries hundreds of thousands of clones, just over 95% recorded once. The clonotype comes from a man aged 25-45 years in good health. Material: memory CD8+ T cells sorted from blood. The subset was: CD45RO+ cells pooled with CCR7-negative TemRA cells. This chain uses TRBV30 with TRBJ2-7, with 7 bases matching TRBD1. The CDR3 is CAWLTPGQTYEQYF. For the CDR3, the DNA is TGTGCCTGGCTTACACCGGGACAGACCTACGAGCAGTACTTC.